The 27 T cell receptor beta chains presented below share a single source sample, sequenced in a study of cytomegalovirus exposure and HLA in healthy donors. 60 Vbeta and 13 Jbeta primers were used in PCR. Sequenced by immunoSEQ multiplex PCR; TCRdb stores in-frame clones only, minus some. Its clone listing holds approximately 52,000 clones. Sequenced material: PBMCs. The source of these receptors is a woman aged 60-75 years in good health and CMV-seropositive.

This chain links TRBV29-1 with TRBJ2-7; 8 bases agree with TRBD1. Trimming removed 6 bases from V and 3 bases from J; junction bases left unmatched: 7. The CDR3 extends over 13 amino acids. The V gene's germline CDR1 is SQVTM and CDR2 ANQGSEA. CDR3 DNA sequence: TGCAGCGTCGTTTCGGACAGGGTCTACGAGCAGTACTTC. Its protein product is CSVVSDRVYEQYF.

V gene TRBV10-3 combines with J gene TRBJ2-1; the match to TRBD1 covers 7 bases. Looked up from germline, CDR1 is ENHRY and CDR2 is SYGVKD. Trimming at V came to 2 bases and at J to 8 bases, leaving 6 bases not matched to a gene. The CDR3 loop spans 14 amino acids. The CDR3 nucleotides read TGTGCCATCAGTGAGCAGACAGGGAAGGATGAGCAGTTCTTC. Translated: CAISEQTGKDEQFF.

The chain uses TRBV5-1 and TRBJ1-5; TRBD1 matches at 7 bases. CDR1 and CDR2 from the germline V gene are SGHRS and YFSETQ. This CDR3 region has 15 residues. V shed 0 bases and J 4 bases; nucleotides not matched to a gene: 4. CDR3 protein: CASSLEGGLNQPQHF. The CDR3 DNA sequence: TGCGCCAGCAGCTTGGAAGGGGGCTTAAATCAGCCCCAGCATTTT.

The chain joins TRBV7-2 to TRBJ1-1; 8 bases are shared with TRBD1. With V trimmed by 4 bases and J by 3 bases, 1 base remained unmatched. Germline CDR1 SGHTA, CDR2 FQGNSA. The CDR3 runs to 13 residues. CDR3 in DNA: TGTGCCAGCAGCTGGGGACAGGACACTGAAGCTTTCTTT. Its translation: CASSWGQDTEAFF.

This chain uses TRBV5-1 with TRBJ1-1, with 7 positions matching TRBD1. The germline V gene encodes CDR1 SGHRS and CDR2 YFSETQ. Trimming at V came to 1 base and at J to 1 base, leaving 4 bases not matched to a gene. This CDR3 contains 15 residues. The CDR3 spells CASSLRTGPNTEAFF. CDR3 nucleotides: TGCGCCAGCAGCTTGAGGACAGGTCCGAACACTGAAGCTTTCTTT.

As DNA, the CDR3 is TGCGCCAGCAGCGGGACAGCCTATGGCTACACCTTC. Translating it yields CASSGTAYGYTF. The V call is TRBV10-2, the J call TRBJ1-2, with TRBD1 matching over 7 bases. The CDR3 is 12 amino acids. Germline CDR1 and CDR2: WSHSY and SAAADI. V shed 6 bases, J shed 4 bases, and the junction held 2 bases outside the gene matches.

V usage is TRBV28 and J usage is TRBJ2-7; 7 nucleotides match TRBD1. Looked up from germline, CDR1 is MDHEN and CDR2 is SYDVKM. With V trimmed by 7 bases and J by 3 bases, 6 bases remained unmatched. The CDR3 is 13 amino acids. CDR3 sequence: CASNFRDSYEQYF. The CDR3 nucleotides are TGTGCCAGCAACTTCCGGGACAGCTACGAGCAGTACTTC.

V and J are TRBV5-1 and TRBJ1-1; TRBD1 matches 12 bases. Germline trimming cut 3 bases from V and 10 bases from J; bases unmatched to any gene: 7. CDR1 is SGHRS and CDR2 is YFSETQ in the germline V gene. The CDR3 sequence is 14 residues long. CDR3 in DNA: TGCGCCAGCAGCTCAGGGACAGGGGGCGCCGGAGCTTTCTTT. Amino acid sequence: CASSSGTGGAGAFF. Supplemented by reference TRBV5-1 and TRBJ1-1, the full variable domain reads KAGVTQTPRYLIKTRGQQVTLSCSPISGHRSVSWYQQTPGQGLQFLFEYFSETQRNKGNFPGRFSGRQFSNSRSEMNVSTLELGDSALYLCASSSGTGGAGAFFGQGTRLTVV.

The rearrangement links TRBV27 to TRBJ2-5, with D unclear. Germline-derived CDR1 and CDR2 are MNHEY and SMNVEV (reference sequence). With 4 bases removed from V and 0 bases from J, the gap between germline ends came to 9 bases. CDR3 length: 14 amino acids. CDR3 protein: CASSYKSYQETQYF. In nucleotides, the CDR3 is TGTGCCAGCAGTTACAAGTCGTACCAAGAGACCCAGTACTTC.

The genes are TRBV9 and TRBJ1-6; tentatively, D is TRBD1 (5 bases). Germline V lookup: CDR1 SGDLS, CDR2 YYNGEE. Between the trimmed V and J ends, which lost 0 bases and 8 bases, there was a span of 6 bases. The length of the CDR3 is 13 residues. CDR3 nucleotide sequence: TGTGCCAGCAGCGTAGGGGGCGATTCACCCCTCCACTTT. Its translation: CASSVGGDSPLHF.

The chain has TRBV5-8 and TRBJ1-6, with D possibly TRBD1 on 5 matching bases. CDR3 length: 16 residues. Germline CDR1 reads SGHTS; CDR2 reads YDEGEE. V gave up 2 bases and J gave up 10 bases, with 19 bases separating them. CDR3 protein: CASSFPFQGGKSPLHF. CDR3 nucleotides: TGTGCCAGCAGCTTCCCCTTCCAGGGAGGGAAGTCACCCCTCCACTTT.

The chain uses TRBV9 and TRBJ1-5, with TRBD1 matching over 7 bases. This CDR3 region has 15 residues. Per the germline V gene, CDR1 is SGDLS and CDR2 is YYNGEE. Losses at the gene ends were 0 bases for V and 6 bases for J; bases not matched to a gene: 6. The CDR3 DNA follows: TGTGCCAGCAGCGTAGGAGACAGGGTGAGTCAGCCCCAGCATTTT. Translation gives CASSVGDRVSQPQHF.

The gene calls are TRBV11-3 and TRBJ1-5; tentative D call: TRBD1 (6 bases). The V gene lost 1 base and the J gene lost 4 bases, with 11 bases spanning the gap. The CDR3 is 15 amino acids. CDR1 is SGHNT and CDR2 is YENEEA in the germline V gene. The CDR3 sequence is CASSLGGQGNQPQHF. DNA for the CDR3: TGTGCCAGCAGCTTAGGAGGTCAGGGGAATCAGCCCCAGCATTTT.

J is TRBJ2-1 and V is TRBV6-5; the D is unclear. The CDR3 length is 15 residues. Germline CDR1 and CDR2: MNHEY and SVGAGI. The V gene lost 6 bases and the J gene lost 5 bases, with 17 bases spanning the gap. The CDR3 reads CASSPATPVNNEQFF. As DNA, the CDR3 is TGTGCCAGCAGCCCCGCGACACCAGTAAACAATGAGCAGTTCTTC.

The chain couples TRBV11-2 to TRBJ2-5, with 8 bases lining up with TRBD1. CDR3 length: 14 amino acids. V shed 5 bases, J shed 4 bases, and the junction held 6 bases outside the gene matches. CDR1 is SGHAT and CDR2 is FQNNGV in the germline V gene. The CDR3 DNA follows: TGTGCCAGCAGCCGGACAGGGTTTGGAGAGACCCAGTACTTC. Residues: CASSRTGFGETQYF.

The chain joins TRBV28 to TRBJ1-6, with a possible D match to TRBD1 (6 bases). The length of the CDR3 is 14 residues. Per germline, CDR1 MDHEN and CDR2 SYDVKM. V lost 7 bases and J 5 bases, leaving 12 bases between the germline ends. In DNA form, the CDR3 reads TGTGCCAGCACCGTCGGGGGGCATAATTCACCCCTCCACTTT. This sequence encodes CASTVGGHNSPLHF.

V is TRBV18 and J is TRBJ2-1, with 9 positions matching TRBD2. V lost 6 bases and J lost 4; bases outside the gene matches: 7. The germline V gene encodes CDR1 KGHSH and CDR2 LQKENI. This CDR3 spans 15 amino acids. CDR3 protein: CASSLGGGVYNEQFF. The CDR3 DNA sequence: TGTGCCAGCTCCCTCGGCGGGGGGGTATACAATGAGCAGTTCTTC.

The chain employs TRBV7-2 and TRBJ2-1; 7 nucleotides agree with TRBD2. Germline loops: CDR1 SGHTA, CDR2 FQGNSA. The CDR3 extends over 14 amino acids. V lost 2 bases and J lost 6; bases outside the gene matches: 4. The DNA of the CDR3 is TGTGCCAGCAGCTTAAGAGGACTAGTCAATGAGCAGTTCTTC. This gives the protein CASSLRGLVNEQFF.

J is TRBJ2-1 and V is TRBV9, with a possible D match to TRBD2 (6 bases). This CDR3 contains 15 residues. Germline V gives CDR1 SGDLS, CDR2 YYNGEE. The V end lost 2 bases, the J end lost 1 base, and 10 bases lay between the germline ends. The CDR3 is CASSVGGGSYNEQFF. The CDR3 coding sequence is TGTGCCAGCAGCGTCGGGGGAGGATCCTACAATGAGCAGTTCTTC.

The rearrangement joins TRBV28 to TRBJ2-7; 8 bases match TRBD2. The ends lost 5 bases at V and 2 bases at J; junction bases unmatched: 2. CDR3 length equals 13 residues. Germline values: CDR1 MDHEN, CDR2 SYDVKM. DNA for the CDR3: TGTGCCAGCAGTCGGGAGGGGCCCTACGAGCAGTACTTC. Amino acid sequence: CASSREGPYEQYF.

The J gene is TRBJ1-2, the V gene TRBV5-1, with no clear D. Trimming removed 0 bases at V and 4 bases at J, with 7 bases between. This CDR3 comprises 13 residues. Germline loops: CDR1 SGHRS, CDR2 YFSETQ. CDR3 coding DNA: TGCGCCAGCAGCTTGGACATAATCTATGGCTACACCTTC. Protein product: CASSLDIIYGYTF.

The chain recombines TRBV7-8 with TRBJ1-5; the D is unclear. The germline V and J ends were trimmed by 1 base and 6 bases, with 13 bases remaining between them. Germline values: CDR1 SGHVS, CDR2 FQNEAQ. The CDR3 is made up of 15 amino acids. This chain's CDR3 is CASSLGQDSGQPQHF. For the CDR3, the DNA is TGTGCCAGCAGCTTAGGCCAGGACTCGGGTCAGCCCCAGCATTTT.

V is TRBV6-6 and J is TRBJ2-1; possibly TRBD2 for D (5 bases). The germline V gene encodes CDR1 MNHNY and CDR2 SVGAGI (reference sequence). Trimming left V 7 bases short and J 2 bases short, with 18 bases between. The CDR3 has 16 amino acids. Here the CDR3 reads CASKNGVNAAYNEQFF. In nucleotides, the CDR3 is TGTGCCAGCAAGAACGGGGTAAACGCAGCCTACAATGAGCAGTTCTTC.

This sequence joins TRBV11-3 and TRBJ2-2; 9 bases align to TRBD1. There are 15 residues in the CDR3. Germline lookup yields CDR1 SGHNT and CDR2 YENEEA. Losses at the gene ends were 5 bases for V and 4 bases for J; bases not matched to a gene: 5. CDR3 amino acids: CASSPDRGSTGELFF. The CDR3 DNA is TGTGCCAGCAGCCCCGACAGGGGGAGCACCGGGGAGCTGTTTTTT. Variable domain in full (rest from reference TRBV11-3 and TRBJ2-2): EAGVVQSPRYKIIEKKQPVAFWCNPISGHNTLYWYLQNLGQGPELLIRYENEEAVDDSQLPKDRFSAERLKGVDSTLKIQPAELGDSAVYLCASSPDRGSTGELFFGEGSRLTVL.

Worth noting for this clone: The same CDR3 is also encoded by other DNA sequences in this sample. This sequence joins TRBV4-3 and TRBJ2-5; 8 bases map to TRBD1. There are 14 residues in the CDR3. Germline CDR1 is LGHNA and CDR2 is YSLEER. The trim removed 4 bases at V and 2 bases at J, leaving 3 bases unmatched. The CDR3 sequence: CASSPTGGQETQYF. As DNA, the CDR3 is TGCGCCAGCAGCCCCACAGGGGGACAAGAGACCCAGTACTTC.

This chain links TRBV7-9 with TRBJ2-1; 10 nucleotides agree with TRBD1. V shed 7 bases, J shed 6 bases, and the junction held 9 bases outside the gene matches. Germline assignment: CDR1 SEHNR and CDR2 FQNEAQ (reference sequence). The CDR3 contains 15 residues. The CDR3 spells CASTLLGTGANEQFF. CDR3 coding DNA: TGTGCCAGCACCCTCCTAGGGACAGGGGCCAATGAGCAGTTCTTC.

The genes are TRBV9 and TRBJ1-1; D ambiguous. Germline V gene lookup returns CDR1 SGDLS and CDR2 YYNGEE. The CDR3 is made up of 13 amino acids. Trimming took 0 bases from V and 8 from J, leaving 11 bases between them. The CDR3 protein is CASSVEGGSEAFF. The CDR3 DNA reads as TGTGCCAGCAGCGTAGAAGGAGGGTCGGAAGCTTTCTTT.